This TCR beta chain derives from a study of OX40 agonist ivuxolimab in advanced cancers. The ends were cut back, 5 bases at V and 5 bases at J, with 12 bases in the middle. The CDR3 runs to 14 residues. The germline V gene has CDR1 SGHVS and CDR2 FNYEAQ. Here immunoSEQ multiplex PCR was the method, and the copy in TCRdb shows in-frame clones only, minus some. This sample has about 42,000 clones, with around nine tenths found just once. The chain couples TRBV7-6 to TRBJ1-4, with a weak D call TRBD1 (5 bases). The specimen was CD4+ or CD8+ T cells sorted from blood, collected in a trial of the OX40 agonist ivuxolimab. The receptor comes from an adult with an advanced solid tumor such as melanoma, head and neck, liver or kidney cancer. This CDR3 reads CASSPSWGNEKLFF. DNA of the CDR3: TGTGCCAGCAGCCCCTCCTGGGGCAATGAAAAACTGTTTTTT.